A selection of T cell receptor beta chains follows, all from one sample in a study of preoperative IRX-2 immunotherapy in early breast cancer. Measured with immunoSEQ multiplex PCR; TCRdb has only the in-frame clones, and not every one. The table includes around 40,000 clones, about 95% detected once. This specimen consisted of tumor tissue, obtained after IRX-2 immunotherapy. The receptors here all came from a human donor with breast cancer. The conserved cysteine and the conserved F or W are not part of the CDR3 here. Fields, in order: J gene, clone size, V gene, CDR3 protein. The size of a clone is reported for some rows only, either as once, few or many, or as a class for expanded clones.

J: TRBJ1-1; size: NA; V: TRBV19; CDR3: ASTLHGGGQNTEAF
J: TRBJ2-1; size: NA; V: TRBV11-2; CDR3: ASSIFTYNEQF
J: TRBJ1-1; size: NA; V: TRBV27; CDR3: ASSHQAGNTEAF
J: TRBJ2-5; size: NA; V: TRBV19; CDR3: ASTYRGGETQY
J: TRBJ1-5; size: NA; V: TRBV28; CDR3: AIEQGNQPQH
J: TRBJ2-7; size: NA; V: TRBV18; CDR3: ASSPRTSSYEQY
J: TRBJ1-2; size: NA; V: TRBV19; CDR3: ASSMIGPSYGYT
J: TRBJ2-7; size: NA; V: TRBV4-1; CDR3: ASSQEPDRRYEQY
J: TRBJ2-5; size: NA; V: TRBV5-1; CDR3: ASSLFAGEETQY
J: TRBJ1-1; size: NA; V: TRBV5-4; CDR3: ASSSPLPSTEAF
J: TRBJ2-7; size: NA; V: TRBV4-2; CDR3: ASSQVLMITYEQY
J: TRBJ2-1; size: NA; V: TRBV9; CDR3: ASSVQGTGVNNEQF
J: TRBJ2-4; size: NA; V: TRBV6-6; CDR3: ASSPRRTDKNIQY
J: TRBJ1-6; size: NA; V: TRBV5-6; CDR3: ASSLKFSRGADSPLH
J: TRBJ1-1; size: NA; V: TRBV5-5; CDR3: ASSLLGGMGATEAF
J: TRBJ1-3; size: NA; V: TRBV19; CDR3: ASSRGVTASPSGNTIY
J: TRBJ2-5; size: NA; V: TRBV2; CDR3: ASSGGEGETQY
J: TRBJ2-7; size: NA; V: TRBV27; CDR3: ASSGSTGPYEQY
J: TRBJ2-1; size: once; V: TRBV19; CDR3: ASWGLDQSLSYNEQF
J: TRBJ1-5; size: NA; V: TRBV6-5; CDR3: ASSYSPPRVNQPQH
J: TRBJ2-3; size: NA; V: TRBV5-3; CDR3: ARSLFKEGGTDTQY
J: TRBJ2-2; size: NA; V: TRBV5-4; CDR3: ASSFPGGAAGELF
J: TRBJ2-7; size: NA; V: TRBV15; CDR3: ATSRTRTGDYEQY
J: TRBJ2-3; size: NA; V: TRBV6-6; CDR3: ASSYEVLRDTQY
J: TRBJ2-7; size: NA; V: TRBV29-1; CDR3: SCSEGSYEQY
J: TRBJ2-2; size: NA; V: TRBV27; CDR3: ASSLAPSGTGELF
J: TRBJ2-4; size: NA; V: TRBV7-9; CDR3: ASSPAVGGTAAKNIQY
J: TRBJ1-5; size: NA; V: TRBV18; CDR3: ASSLSGQGDQPQH
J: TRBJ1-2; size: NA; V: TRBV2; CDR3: ASRNLNYGYT
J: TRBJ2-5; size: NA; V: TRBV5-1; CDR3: ASNSGRGEETQY
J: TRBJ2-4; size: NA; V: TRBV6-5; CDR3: ASSWVADKNIQY
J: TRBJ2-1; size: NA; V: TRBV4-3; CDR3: ASSHSYPAGLGPDNEQF
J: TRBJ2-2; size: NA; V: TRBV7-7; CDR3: AARTGRTGELF
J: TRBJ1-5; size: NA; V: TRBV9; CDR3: ASSVGSWENQPQH
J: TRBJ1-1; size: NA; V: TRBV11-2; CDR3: ASSPQGGAFTEAF
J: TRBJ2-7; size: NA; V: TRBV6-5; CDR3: ASSLQGFAYEQY
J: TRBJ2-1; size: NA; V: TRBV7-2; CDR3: ASSLRAGLYNEQF
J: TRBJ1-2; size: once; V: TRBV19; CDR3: ASSETGGYGYT
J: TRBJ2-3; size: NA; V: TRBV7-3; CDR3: ASSLMVRTSGSTDTQY
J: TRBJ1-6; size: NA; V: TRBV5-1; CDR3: ASSLGVDNSPLH
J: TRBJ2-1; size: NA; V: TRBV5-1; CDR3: ASSLAVDNEQF
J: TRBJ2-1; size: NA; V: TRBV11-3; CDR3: ASSGGGNYNEQF
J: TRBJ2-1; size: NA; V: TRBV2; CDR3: ASAGTSGNNEQF
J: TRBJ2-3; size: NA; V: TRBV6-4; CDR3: ASSDVAGGTQY
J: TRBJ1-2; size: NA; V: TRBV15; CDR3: ATSRDLGGQTNYGYT
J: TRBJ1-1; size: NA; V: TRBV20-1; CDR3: SPRSYEAF
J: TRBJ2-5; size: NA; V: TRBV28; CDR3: ASRGVWETQY
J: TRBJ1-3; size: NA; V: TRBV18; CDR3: ASSPLSGSSSGNTIY
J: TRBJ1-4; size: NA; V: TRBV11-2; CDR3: ASSSSGTAGEKLF
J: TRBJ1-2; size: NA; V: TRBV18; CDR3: ASSPTTGDYGYT
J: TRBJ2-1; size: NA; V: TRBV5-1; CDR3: ASSFRGAVSYNEQF
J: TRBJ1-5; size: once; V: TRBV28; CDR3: ASSLRVSNQPQH
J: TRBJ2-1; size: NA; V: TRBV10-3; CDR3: AISEGLAGGGYEQF
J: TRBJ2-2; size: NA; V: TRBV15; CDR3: ATSRDSWTANTGELF
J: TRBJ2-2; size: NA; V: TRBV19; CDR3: ASSFSGDTGELF
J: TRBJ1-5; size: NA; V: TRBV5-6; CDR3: ASSPNGQGWQPQH
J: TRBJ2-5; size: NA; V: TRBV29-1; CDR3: SVRTVQETQY
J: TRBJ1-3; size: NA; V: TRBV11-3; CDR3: ASSRTRVRNTIY